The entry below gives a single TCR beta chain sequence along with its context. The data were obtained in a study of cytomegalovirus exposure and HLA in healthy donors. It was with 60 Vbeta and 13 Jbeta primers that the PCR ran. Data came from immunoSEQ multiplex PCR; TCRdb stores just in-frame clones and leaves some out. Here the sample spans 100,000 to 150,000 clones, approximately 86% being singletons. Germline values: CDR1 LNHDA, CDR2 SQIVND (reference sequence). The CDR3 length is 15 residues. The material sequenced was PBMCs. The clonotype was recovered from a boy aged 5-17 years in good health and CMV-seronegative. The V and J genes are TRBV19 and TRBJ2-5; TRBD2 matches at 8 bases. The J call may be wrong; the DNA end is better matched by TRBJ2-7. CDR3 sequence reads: CASSLSAGGIYEQYF. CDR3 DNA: TGTGCCAGTAGTCTTTCGGCGGGGGGCATCTACGAGCAGTACTTC.